One and the same sample provided the 15 T cell receptor beta chains below, sequenced in a study of blood T cell repertoires in COVID-19. Produced via immunoSEQ multiplex PCR; TCRdb's table is partial and in-frame only. The repertoire includes around 200,000 clones, around 85% of them detected once, and 18% sits in the top ten. The sequenced sample consisted of PBMCs or T cells enriched from blood (not recorded which). The receptors stem from a man aged 35-49 years who had recovered from COVID-19.

The chain joins TRBV5-1 to TRBJ2-3, with D tentatively TRBD2 (6 bases). The CDR3 has 15 amino acids. In germline, CDR1 is SGHRS, CDR2 YFSETQ. The V end was cut by 2 bases, the J end by 0 bases, with 10 bases between. The DNA for the CDR3 is TGCGCCAGCAGCTTTAGCGGAATTAGCACAGATACGCAGTATTTT. This translates into CASSFSGISTDTQYF.

This rearrangement joins TRBV13 to TRBJ2-3; 14 bases are a match to TRBD2. Per germline, CDR1 PRHDT and CDR2 FYEKMQ (reference sequence). This CDR3 is built from 16 residues. J was trimmed by 5 bases and V by 5 bases; bases with no gene match: 6. The CDR3 loop reads CASSKRLAGGGDTQYF. CDR3 in DNA: TGTGCCAGCAGCAAGAGACTAGCGGGAGGGGGAGATACGCAGTATTTT.

This clone showed up just once. The gene calls are TRBV5-5 and TRBJ1-2, with TRBD1 matching 11 bases. V shed 4 bases and J 7 bases; nucleotides not matched to a gene: 9. The germline V gene encodes CDR1 SGHKS and CDR2 YYEKEE (reference sequence). The CDR3 has 15 residues. CDR3 amino acids: CASSRFGTGGAGYTF. The CDR3 nucleotides are TGTGCCAGCAGCCGCTTTGGGACAGGGGGGGCTGGCTACACCTTC. The full variable domain, completed using reference TRBV5-5 and TRBJ1-2, is DAGVTQSPTHLIKTRGQQVTLRCSPISGHKSVSWYQQVLGQGPQFIFQYYEKEERGRGNFPDRFSARQFPNYSSELNVNALLLGDSALYLCASSRFGTGGAGYTFGSGTRLTVV.

This sequence joins TRBV5-6 and TRBJ1-2, with a possible D match to TRBD1 (5 bases). This CDR3 region has 15 residues. V lost 0 bases and J lost 0, with 9 bases in between. Germline V gene lookup returns CDR1 SGHDT and CDR2 YYEEEE. The CDR3 DNA is TGTGCCAGCAGCTTGGCCGGGGGGACTAACTATGGCTACACCTTC. This codes for CASSLAGGTNYGYTF.

The chain recombines TRBV7-9 with TRBJ2-5; TRBD1 might be the D (6 bases). The V gene's germline CDR1 is SEHNR and CDR2 FQNEAQ (reference sequence). There are 15 residues in the CDR3. Trimming stripped 1 base from V and 7 bases from J, with 16 bases between. CDR3 in amino acids: CASSLVGQGVVTQYF. Written as DNA, the CDR3 is TGTGCCAGCAGCTTAGTGGGACAAGGGGTGGTGACCCAGTACTTC.

The chain recombines TRBV15 with TRBJ2-5, with D perhaps matching TRBD1 (5 bases). With 5 bases removed from V and 5 bases from J, the gap between germline ends came to 12 bases. The CDR3 covers 13 residues. Germline CDR1 reads LNHNV; CDR2 reads YYDKDF (reference sequence). The DNA of the CDR3 is TGTGCCACCAGCGGGGCTCCCGTCGAGACCCAGTACTTC. It is translated as CATSGAPVETQYF.

The chain employs TRBV6-2 or TRBV6-3 and TRBJ1-6, with a weak D call TRBD1 (6 bases). Germline assignment: CDR1 MNHEY and CDR2 SVGEGT. V lost 3 bases to trimming and J lost 0 bases, with 18 bases between them. The CDR3 runs 19 residues. The CDR3 DNA sequence: TGTGCCAGCAGTTATTTTTTGGACAGCGGGAGCTCCTATAATTCACCCCTCCACTTT. Amino acid sequence: CASSYFLDSGSSYNSPLHF.

The chain joins TRBV18 to TRBJ2-7; the D gene is possibly TRBD2 (6 bases). Germline lookup yields CDR1 KGHSH and CDR2 LQKENI. The V and J ends lost 5 bases and 3 bases respectively, with 14 bases between them. The CDR3 has 14 residues. CDR3 protein: CASSTGLPRYEQYF. The CDR3 DNA follows: TGTGCCAGCTCAACGGGACTTCCGCGCTACGAGCAGTACTTC.

The V gene is TRBV11-2, the J gene TRBJ2-4; 7 bases line up with TRBD2. This CDR3 is built from 12 residues. With V trimmed by 1 base and J by 9 bases, 0 bases remained unmatched. Germline-derived CDR1 and CDR2 are SGHAT and FQNNGV. The CDR3 spells CASSLGGGIQYF. The CDR3 DNA sequence: TGTGCCAGCAGCTTAGGGGGGGGCATTCAGTACTTC.

This clone has only one observation. The CDR3 spells CSVPWGGTDTQYF. CDR3 DNA sequence: TGCAGCGTTCCGTGGGGGGGCACAGATACGCAGTATTTT. V usage is TRBV29-1 and J usage is TRBJ2-3, with a weak D call TRBD2 (6 bases). CDR3 length: 13 amino acids. V was clipped by 5 bases and J by 1 base, with 10 bases between them. Germline V CDR1 and CDR2: SQVTM, ANQGSEA.

The gene calls are TRBV27 and TRBJ2-1, with TRBD2 as a possible D gene (5 bases). Trimming took off 7 bases at V and 0 bases at J, with 10 bases between the two ends. The length of the CDR3 is 14 residues. The germline V gene has CDR1 MNHEY and CDR2 SMNVEV (reference sequence). As DNA, the CDR3 is TGTGCCAGCAAGAAGCGGATCTCCTACAATGAGCAGTTCTTC. Translation gives CASKKRISYNEQFF.

V gene TRBV7-9 combines with J gene TRBJ2-5; 7 bases match TRBD1. V was clipped by 7 bases and J by 5 bases; unmatched bases: 13. The CDR3 consists of 15 residues. The germline V gene encodes CDR1 SEHNR and CDR2 FQNEAQ (reference sequence). Here the CDR3 DNA reads TGTGCCAGCAATAAACTGACAGGGATGACGGAGACCCAGTACTTC. This gives the protein CASNKLTGMTETQYF.

V and J are TRBV6-1 and TRBJ2-3; no definite D call. V was cut by 2 bases and J by 1 base, with 13 bases left in between. CDR1 is MNHNS and CDR2 is SASEGT in the germline V gene. This CDR3 has 16 residues. CDR3 protein: CASSESAGLGTDTQYF. The DNA of the CDR3 is TGTGCCAGCAGTGAATCTGCAGGTCTCGGCACAGATACGCAGTATTTT.

The chain has TRBV7-3 and TRBJ1-2, with 12 nucleotides matching TRBD1. The CDR3 is 16 amino acids. Germline CDR1 and CDR2: SGHTA and FQGTGA. V trimming: 2 bases; J trimming: 7 bases; junction bases outside the gene matches: 8. CDR3 in DNA: TGTGCCAGCAGCTTATCCCCGGGACAGGGGGCTTCTGGCTACACCTTC. Amino acids: CASSLSPGQGASGYTF.

V usage is TRBV4-3 and J usage is TRBJ2-1; 10 positions match TRBD2. Germline trimming cut 1 base from V and 8 bases from J; bases unmatched to any gene: 5. This CDR3 comprises 15 residues. Germline CDR1 and CDR2: LGHNA and YSLEER. Here the CDR3 reads CASSQGAGGPYEQFF. Written as DNA, the CDR3 is TGCGCCAGCAGCCAAGGAGCGGGAGGGCCCTATGAGCAGTTCTTC.